Listed below are T cell receptor beta chains from one sample, sequenced in a study of shared clonotypes between healthy human individuals. Sequencing used immunoSEQ multiplex PCR; TCRdb keeps in-frame clones, though not all of them. The repertoire holds 660,000 or so clones, with roughly 95% as singletons. Sequencing was done on a sample of naive CD8+ T cells sorted from blood. All receptors come from a woman under 40 in good health. The CDR3 runs from the conserved cysteine through the conserved F or W. D genes are given only for firm matches.

CDR3aa	CDR3nt	j_gene	len	v_gene	d_gene
CASSLSMTGVDEQFF	TGTGCCAGCAGTTTATCGATGACTGGGGTCGATGAGCAGTTCTTC	TRBJ2-1	15	TRBV27	-
CASRGPGQGNYEQYF	TGTGCCAGCAGGGGACCGGGACAGGGGAACTACGAGCAGTACTTC	TRBJ2-7	15	TRBV27	TRBD1
CASSLTENQPQHF	TGTGCCAGCAGTTTGACGGAAAATCAGCCCCAGCATTTT	TRBJ1-5	13	TRBV28	-
CASSAGTANQPQHF	TGTGCCAGCAGCGCAGGGACAGCGAATCAGCCCCAGCATTTT	TRBJ1-5	14	TRBV9	TRBD1
CASAGLSYEQYF	TGTGCCAGCGCAGGACTGAGCTACGAGCAGTACTTC	TRBJ2-7	12	TRBV28	-
CASGTSAHNEQFF	TGTGCCAGCGGGACTAGCGCCCACAATGAGCAGTTCTTC	TRBJ2-1	13	TRBV27	TRBD2
CASNPEGPEAFF	TGTGCCAGCAACCCGGAAGGTCCTGAAGCTTTCTTT	TRBJ1-1	12	TRBV28	-
CASSDVPGQGGNEQFF	TGCGCCAGCAGCGATGTTCCGGGACAGGGTGGGAATGAGCAGTTCTTC	TRBJ2-1	16	TRBV5-1	TRBD1
CASSIPTRGVQPQHF	TGTGCCAGTAGTATCCCGACCAGAGGCGTTCAGCCCCAGCATTTT	TRBJ1-5	15	TRBV19	-
CASSVGGSVQFF	TGTGCCAGCAGCGTCGGCGGGAGTGTGCAGTTCTTC	TRBJ2-1	12	TRBV9	TRBD2
CASSFSGRGTDTQYF	TGTGCCAGCAGCTTTAGCGGGAGGGGGACAGATACGCAGTATTTT	TRBJ2-3	15	TRBV9	TRBD2
CASSLEVRGSGETQYF	TGTGCCAGCAGCTTAGAGGTCAGGGGTTCAGGAGAGACCCAGTACTTC	TRBJ2-5	16	TRBV11-2	-
CASSLRGGGYGYTF	TGTGCCAGCAGTTTACGGGGAGGGGGCTATGGCTACACCTTC	TRBJ1-2	14	TRBV28	-
CASSLATAYEQYF	TGCGCCAGCAGCTTGGCCACAGCCTACGAGCAGTACTTC	TRBJ2-7	13	TRBV5-1	-
CASSQATGGHRYGYTF	TGCGCCAGCAGCCAAGCCACAGGGGGACATCGGTATGGCTACACCTTC	TRBJ1-2	16	TRBV4-1	TRBD1
CASSFRDRPFTNQPQHF	TGCGCCAGCAGCTTCCGGGACAGGCCGTTTACCAATCAGCCCCAGCATTTT	TRBJ1-5	17	TRBV5-1	TRBD1
CASSVATGDYYEQYF	TGTGCCAGCAGCGTAGCGACGGGAGACTACTACGAGCAGTACTTC	TRBJ2-7	15	TRBV9	-
CASSPPGRGFEQYF	TGTGCCAGCAGCCCCCCGGGGAGGGGGTTTGAGCAGTACTTC	TRBJ2-7	14	TRBV11-2	-
CATSSDYSGEQYF	TGTGCCACCAGCAGCGATTACTCAGGGGAGCAGTACTTC	TRBJ2-7	13	TRBV15	-
CASSSTENTEAFF	TGTGCCAGCAGCTCTACAGAGAACACTGAAGCTTTCTTT	TRBJ1-1	13	TRBV27	-
CASSLVGGPHEQYF	TGTGCCAGCAGCTTAGTGGGAGGGCCGCACGAGCAGTACTTC	TRBJ2-7	14	TRBV7-9	TRBD2
CASSASVGAEAFF	TGTGCCAGCAGCGCCTCCGTGGGCGCTGAAGCTTTCTTT	TRBJ1-1	13	TRBV9	-